This T cell receptor beta chain was found in a study of blood T cells in healthy people across ages. Findings of the study overall: Estimated diversity that came from one million T cells was considered an underestimate. In older individuals, TCR beta diversity per million T cells was lower, falling roughly linearly with age.

The V gene lost 4 bases and the J gene lost 6 bases, with 17 bases spanning the gap. The CDR3 loop spans 15 amino acids. Germline CDR1 SEHNR, CDR2 FQNEAQ (reference sequence). About this clonotype: The antigen remains undetermined.

Together with a sample-barcoded 5' primer, a J-beta primer mix was included in a second PCR lasting about 7 to 12 cycles. All samples gave at least 2.5 million CDR3-containing paired-end reads. One entry per CDR3 protein, called by TCRdb with MiXCR from the 5' RACE reads. The sample consists of approximately 600,000 distinct CDR3 sequences, roughly 50% of them appearing once. This clonotype originated in a man in his fifties or sixties in good health. Sequencing was done on a sample of blood. The chain recombines TRBV7-9 with TRBJ2-3; possibly TRBD2 for D (6 bases). The CDR3 sequence: CASSSAGLLEDTQYF. The DNA of the CDR3 is TGTGCCAGCAGCTCGGCGGGACTCCTCGAGGATACGCAGTATTTT.